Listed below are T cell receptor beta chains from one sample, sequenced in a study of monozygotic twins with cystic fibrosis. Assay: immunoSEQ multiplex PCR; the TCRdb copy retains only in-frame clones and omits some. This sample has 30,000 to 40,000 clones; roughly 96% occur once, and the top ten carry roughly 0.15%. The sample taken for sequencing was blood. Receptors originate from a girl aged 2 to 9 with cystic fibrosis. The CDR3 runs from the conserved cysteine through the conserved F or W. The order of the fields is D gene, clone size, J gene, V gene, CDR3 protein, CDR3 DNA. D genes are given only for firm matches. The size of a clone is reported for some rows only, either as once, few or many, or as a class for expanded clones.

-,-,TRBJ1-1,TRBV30,CAWNVGRGEAFF,TGTGCCTGGAATGTCGGCAGGGGTGAAGCTTTCTTT
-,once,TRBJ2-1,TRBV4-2,CASSQDSRNEQFF,TGTGCCAGCAGCCAAGATTCGCGTAATGAGCAGTTCTTC
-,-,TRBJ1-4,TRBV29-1,CSAKGMENEKLFF,TGCAGCGCCAAGGGGATGGAAAACGAAAAACTGTTTTTT
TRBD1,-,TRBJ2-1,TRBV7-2,CASSFGDRGLKGNEQFF,TGTGCCAGCAGCTTTGGCGACAGGGGGCTGAAGGGCAATGAGCAGTTCTTC
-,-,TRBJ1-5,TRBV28,CASSPGLSLLQPQHF,TGTGCCAGCTCGCCGGGACTTTCGTTGCTTCAGCCCCAGCATTTT
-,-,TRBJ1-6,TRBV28,CASIHPGRAGSPLHF,TGTGCCAGCATTCACCCCGGCAGGGCTGGTTCACCCCTCCACTTT
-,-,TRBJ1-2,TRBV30,CAWRNWGAVGYTF,TGTGCCTGGAGGAATTGGGGGGCGGTAGGCTACACCTTC
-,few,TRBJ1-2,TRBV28,CASSLDSVYGYTF,TGTGCCAGCAGCCTTGACAGCGTCTATGGCTACACCTTC
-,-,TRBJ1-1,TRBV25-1,CASSEGGTEAFF,TGTGCCAGCAGTGAGGGGGGCACTGAAGCTTTCTTT
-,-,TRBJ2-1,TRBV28,CASSLTPTLPYNEQFF,TGTGCCAGCAGCTTGACACCCACCTTACCTTACAATGAGCAGTTCTTC
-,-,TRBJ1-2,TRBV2,CASREEREGYTF,TGTGCCAGCAGAGAGGAAAGGGAGGGCTACACCTTC
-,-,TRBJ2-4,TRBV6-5,CASSPRTGVAIQYF,TGTGCCAGCAGTCCAAGGACGGGGGTCGCCATTCAGTACTTC
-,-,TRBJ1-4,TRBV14,CASSQGPLDGEKLFF,TGTGCCAGCAGCCAAGGGCCCTTGGACGGCGAAAAACTGTTTTTT
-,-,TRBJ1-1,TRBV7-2,CASRSQTNEAFF,TGTGCCAGCCGTAGTCAAACAAATGAAGCTTTCTTT
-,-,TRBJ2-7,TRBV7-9,CASSLDGTFYEQYF,TGTGCCAGCAGCTTAGACGGCACCTTCTACGAGCAGTACTTC
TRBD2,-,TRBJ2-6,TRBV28,CASSLKGPLGGSRGANVLTF,TGTGCCAGCAGTTTAAAAGGTCCATTGGGCGGGAGTCGTGGGGCCAACGTCCTGACTTTC
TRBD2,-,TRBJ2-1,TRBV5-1,CASSWAGLAEEQFF,TGCGCCAGCAGCTGGGCGGGACTAGCGGAAGAGCAGTTCTTC
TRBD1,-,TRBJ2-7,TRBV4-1,CASSQDRGPGGYSYEQYF,TGCGCCAGCAGCCAAGATAGAGGGCCAGGGGGATACTCCTACGAGCAGTACTTC
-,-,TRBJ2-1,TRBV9,CASSWESYNEQFF,TGTGCCAGCAGCTGGGAATCCTACAATGAGCAGTTCTTC
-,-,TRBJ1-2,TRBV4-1,CASSYREFLYGYTF,TGCGCCAGCAGCTACAGGGAATTTCTCTATGGCTACACCTTC
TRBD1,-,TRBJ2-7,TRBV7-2,CASSFDRGGYEQYF,TGTGCCAGCAGCTTTGACAGGGGAGGCTACGAGCAGTACTTC
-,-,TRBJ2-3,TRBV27,CASSPQGKGQGTQYF,TGTGCCAGCAGTCCCCAGGGAAAGGGGCAAGGAACGCAGTATTTT
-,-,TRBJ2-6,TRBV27,CASTTMSSGANVLTF,TGTGCCAGCACAACCATGAGCTCTGGGGCCAACGTCCTGACTTTC
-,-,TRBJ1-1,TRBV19,CASSMRRGNEAFF,TGTGCCAGTAGTATGAGAAGGGGGAATGAAGCTTTCTTT
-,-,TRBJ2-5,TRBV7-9,CASSTGWTQYF,TGTGCCAGCAGTACCGGGTGGACCCAGTACTTC
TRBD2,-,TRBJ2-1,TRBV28,CASSWATSGSYNEQFF,TGTGCCAGCAGTTGGGCAACTAGCGGGAGCTACAATGAGCAGTTCTTC
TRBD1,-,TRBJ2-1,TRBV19,CASSTGQGVRDEQFF,TGTGCCAGTAGTACGGGACAGGGGGTGAGAGATGAGCAGTTCTTC
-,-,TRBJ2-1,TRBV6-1,CASSEVMGLQFF,TGTGCCAGCAGTGAAGTAATGGGGTTGCAGTTCTTC
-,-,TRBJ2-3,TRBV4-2,CASSPIAGTDTQYF,TGTGCCAGCAGCCCTATAGCGGGCACAGATACGCAGTATTTT
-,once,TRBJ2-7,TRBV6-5,CASAKGQIYEQYF,TGTGCCAGCGCAAAAGGGCAGATCTACGAGCAGTACTTC
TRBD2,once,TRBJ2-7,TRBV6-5,CASSYGGRDYEQYF,TGTGCCAGCAGTTACGGCGGGAGGGACTACGAGCAGTACTTC
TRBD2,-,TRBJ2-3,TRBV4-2,CASSQDLRAYSGRQYTQYF,TGTGCCAGCAGCCAAGATCTTCGGGCGTATAGCGGGAGACAGTATACGCAGTATTTT
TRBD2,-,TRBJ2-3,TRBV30,CAWRRTAGVTDTQYF,TGTGCCTGGCGACGGACAGCGGGAGTTACAGATACGCAGTATTTT
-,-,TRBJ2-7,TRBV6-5,CASSPTGGTRDEQYF,TGTGCCAGCAGTCCTACCGGCGGGACTCGGGACGAGCAGTACTTC
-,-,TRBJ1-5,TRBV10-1,CASSKDFEQPQHF,TGCGCCAGCAGTAAGGATTTCGAACAGCCCCAGCATTTT
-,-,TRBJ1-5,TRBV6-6,CASSYGDFGNQPQHF,TGTGCCAGCAGTTACGGAGATTTCGGCAATCAGCCCCAGCATTTT
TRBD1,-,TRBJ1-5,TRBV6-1,CASSEQPGQGNQPQHF,TGTGCCAGCAGTGAACAGCCGGGACAGGGGAATCAGCCCCAGCATTTT
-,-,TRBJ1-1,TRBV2,CASSVSVVDTEAFF,TGTGCCAGCAGTGTGTCGGTGGTCGACACTGAAGCTTTCTTT
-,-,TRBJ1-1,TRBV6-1,CASGDRNTEAFF,TGTGCCAGCGGGGACCGGAACACTGAAGCTTTCTTT
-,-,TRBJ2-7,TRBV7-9,CATPPGGIHYEQYF,TGTGCCACCCCCCCGGGCGGGATTCACTACGAGCAGTACTTC
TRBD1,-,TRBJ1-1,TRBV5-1,CASSAGQTNTEAFF,TGCGCCAGCAGCGCGGGACAGACGAACACTGAAGCTTTCTTT
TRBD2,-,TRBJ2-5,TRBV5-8,CASSLLAGLETQYF,TGTGCCAGCAGCTTACTAGCGGGATTAGAGACCCAGTACTTC
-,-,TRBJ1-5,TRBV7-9,CASSLFSGQPQHF,TGTGCCAGCAGCTTATTTAGTGGGCAGCCCCAGCATTTT
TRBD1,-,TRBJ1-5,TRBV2,CASRTGGNQPQHF,TGTGCCAGCAGAACAGGGGGCAATCAGCCCCAGCATTTT
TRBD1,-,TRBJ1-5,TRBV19,CASSIGQEQPQHF,TGTGCCAGTAGTATCGGACAGGAGCAGCCCCAGCATTTT
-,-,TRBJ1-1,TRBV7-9,CASSRQGFLGTEAFF,TGTGCCAGCAGCCGCCAGGGTTTCTTAGGCACTGAAGCTTTCTTT
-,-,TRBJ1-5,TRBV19,CASSNDANQPQHF,TGTGCCAGTAGTAATGACGCCAATCAGCCCCAGCATTTT
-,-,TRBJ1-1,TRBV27,CASSLSGGASRPEAFF,TGTGCCAGCAGTTTATCTGGGGGGGCGAGCCGGCCTGAAGCTTTCTTT
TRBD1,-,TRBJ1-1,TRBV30,CAWTLDRGSTEAFF,TGTGCCTGGACCCTGGACAGGGGGAGCACTGAAGCTTTCTTT
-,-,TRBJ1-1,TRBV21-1,CASSKDSMNTEAFF,TGTGCCAGCAGCAAGGACAGTATGAACACTGAAGCTTTCTTT
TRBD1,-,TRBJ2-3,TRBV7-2,CASRPRQGSTDTQYF,TGTGCCAGCAGACCGCGACAGGGAAGCACAGATACGCAGTATTTT
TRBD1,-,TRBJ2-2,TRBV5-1,CASRGQGHAEGPTGELFF,TGCGCCAGCAGGGGACAGGGCCACGCCGAGGGGCCCACCGGGGAGCTGTTTTTT
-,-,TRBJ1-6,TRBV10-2,CASSESRVGSPLHF,TGCGCCAGCAGTGAGTCGCGGGTAGGATCACCCCTCCACTTT
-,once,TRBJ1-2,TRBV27,CASSLSGSYGYTF,TGTGCCAGCAGTTTGTCCGGAAGTTATGGCTACACCTTC
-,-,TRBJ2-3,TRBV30,CAWRILNTQYF,TGTGCCTGGAGAATTCTGAATACGCAGTATTTT
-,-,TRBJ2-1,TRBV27,CASRARAAGSSYNEQFF,TGTGCCAGCAGGGCCCGCGCGGCGGGTAGCTCCTACAATGAGCAGTTCTTC